This T cell receptor beta chain was documented in a study of regulatory T cells in long-lasting Graves disease. Time point specified: newly diagnosed GD, antithyroid drugs for less than 3 months. PBMC-extracted RNA yielded the TCR library. The table lists this clonotype with a few counts. Sequencing libraries for TCR beta were prepared with iRepertoire HTBI primers and Arm-PCR of CDR3 regions. TCRdb processed the multiplex PCR reads anew with MiXCR; each CDR3 protein has one entry. The sample has some 220,000 distinct CDR3 sequences; about 19% are singletons. V was clipped by 3 bases and J by 3 bases, with 11 bases between them. CDR1 is SGHAT and CDR2 is FQNNGV in the germline V gene. The CDR3 covers 15 residues. This sample was shared with a second study, whose subject was T cells in Graves' hyperthyroidism and ophthalmopathy.

The TCR originated in a woman aged 25 to 45 with Graves disease. This specimen was peripheral blood mononuclear cells (PBMCs), taken at new diagnosis, from a patient treated with antithyroid drugs. The J gene is TRBJ1-4, the V gene TRBV11-2; D not resolved. CDR3 DNA: TGTGCCAGCAGCTTCGTGTCTCAGTCTAATGAAAAACTGTTTTTT. It is translated as CASSFVSQSNEKLFF.